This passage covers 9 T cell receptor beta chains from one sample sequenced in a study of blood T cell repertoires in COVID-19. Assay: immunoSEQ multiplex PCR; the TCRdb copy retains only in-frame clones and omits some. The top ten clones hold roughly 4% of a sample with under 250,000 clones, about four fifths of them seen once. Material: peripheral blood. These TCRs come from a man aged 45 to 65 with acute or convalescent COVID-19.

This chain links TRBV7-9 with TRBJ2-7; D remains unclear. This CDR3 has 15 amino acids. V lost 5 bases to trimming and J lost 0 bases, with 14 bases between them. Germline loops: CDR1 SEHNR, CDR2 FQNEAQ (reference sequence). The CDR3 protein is CASSPPQTSSYEQYF. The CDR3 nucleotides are TGTGCCAGCAGCCCCCCCCAAACGAGCTCCTACGAGCAGTACTTC.

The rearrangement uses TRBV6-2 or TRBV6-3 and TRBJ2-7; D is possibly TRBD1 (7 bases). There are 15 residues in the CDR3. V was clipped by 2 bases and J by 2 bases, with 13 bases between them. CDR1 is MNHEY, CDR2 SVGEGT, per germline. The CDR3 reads CASSYHQGGPYEQYF. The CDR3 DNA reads TGTGCCAGCAGTTACCATCAGGGGGGACCCTACGAGCAGTACTTC.

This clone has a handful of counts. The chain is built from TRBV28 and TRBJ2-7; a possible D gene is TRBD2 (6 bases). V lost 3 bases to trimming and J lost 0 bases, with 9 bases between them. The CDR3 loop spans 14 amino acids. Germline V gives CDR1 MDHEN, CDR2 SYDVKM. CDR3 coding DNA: TGTGCCAGCAGTTTGGAGGGAGCCTCCTACGAGCAGTACTTC. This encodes CASSLEGASYEQYF.

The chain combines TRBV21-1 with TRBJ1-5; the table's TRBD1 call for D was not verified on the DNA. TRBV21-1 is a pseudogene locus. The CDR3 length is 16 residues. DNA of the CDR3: TGTGCCAGCAGCAAGAATGGGACAGGAATCAATCAGCCCCAGCATTTT. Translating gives CASSKNGTGINQPQHF.

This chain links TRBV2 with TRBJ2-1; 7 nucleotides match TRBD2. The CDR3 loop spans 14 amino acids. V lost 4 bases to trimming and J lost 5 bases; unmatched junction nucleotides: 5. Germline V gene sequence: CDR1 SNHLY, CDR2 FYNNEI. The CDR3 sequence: CASSGTRGNNEQFF. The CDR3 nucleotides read TGTGCCAGCAGTGGGACTAGGGGAAACAATGAGCAGTTCTTC.

CDR3 amino acids: CASSQLRSSGNTIYF. For the CDR3, the DNA is TGTGCCAGCAGCCAATTACGGAGCTCTGGAAACACCATATATTTT. The chain joins TRBV16 to TRBJ1-3; D uncertain. This CDR3 region has 15 residues. Germline V gene lookup returns CDR1 KGHSY and CDR2 FQNENV. V dropped 1 base and J dropped 0 bases, with 7 bases sitting between them.

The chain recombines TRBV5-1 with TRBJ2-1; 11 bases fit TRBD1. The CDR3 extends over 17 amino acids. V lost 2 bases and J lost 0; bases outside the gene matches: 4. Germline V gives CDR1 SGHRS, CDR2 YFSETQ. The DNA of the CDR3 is TGCGCCAGCAGCTTAACCGGGACAGGGGGCTCCTACAATGAGCAGTTCTTC. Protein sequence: CASSLTGTGGSYNEQFF. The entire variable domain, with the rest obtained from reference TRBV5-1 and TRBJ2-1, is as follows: KAGVTQTPRYLIKTRGQQVTLSCSPISGHRSVSWYQQTPGQGLQFLFEYFSETQRNKGNFPGRFSGRQFSNSRSEMNVSTLELGDSALYLCASSLTGTGGSYNEQFFGPGTRLTVL.

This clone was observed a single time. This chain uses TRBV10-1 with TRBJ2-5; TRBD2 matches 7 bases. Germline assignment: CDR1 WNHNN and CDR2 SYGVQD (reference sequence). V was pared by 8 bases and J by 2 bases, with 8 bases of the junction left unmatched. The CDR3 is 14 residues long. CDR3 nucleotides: TGCGCCAGCGCTCCGGGGAGGGAACAAGAGACCCAGTACTTC. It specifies CASAPGREQETQYF.

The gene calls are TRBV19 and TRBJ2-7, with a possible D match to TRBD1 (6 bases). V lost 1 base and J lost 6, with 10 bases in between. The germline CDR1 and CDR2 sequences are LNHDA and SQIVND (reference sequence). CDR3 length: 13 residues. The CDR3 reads CASSIVSGVEQYF. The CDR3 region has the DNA TGTGCCAGTAGTATAGTCTCAGGGGTCGAGCAGTACTTC.